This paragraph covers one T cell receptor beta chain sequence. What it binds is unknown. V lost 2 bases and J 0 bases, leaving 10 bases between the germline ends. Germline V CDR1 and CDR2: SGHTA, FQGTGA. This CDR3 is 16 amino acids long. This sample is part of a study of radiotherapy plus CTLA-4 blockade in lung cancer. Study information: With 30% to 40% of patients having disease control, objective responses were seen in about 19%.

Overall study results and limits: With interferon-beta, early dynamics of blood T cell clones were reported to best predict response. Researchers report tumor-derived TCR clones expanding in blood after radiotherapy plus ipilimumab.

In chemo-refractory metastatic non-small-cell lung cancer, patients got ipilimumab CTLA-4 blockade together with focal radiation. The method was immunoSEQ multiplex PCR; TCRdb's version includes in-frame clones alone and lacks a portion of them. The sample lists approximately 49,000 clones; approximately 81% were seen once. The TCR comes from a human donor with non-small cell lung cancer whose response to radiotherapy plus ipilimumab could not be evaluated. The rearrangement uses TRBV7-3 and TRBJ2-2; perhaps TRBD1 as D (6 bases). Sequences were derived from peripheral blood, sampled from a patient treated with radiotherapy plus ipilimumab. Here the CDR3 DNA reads TGTGCCAGCAGCTTACTGGGGGCAGCGAACACCGGGGAGCTGTTTTTT. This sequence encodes CASSLLGAANTGELFF.